These T cell receptor beta chains were read from a single sample in a study of T-cell memory formation after mild COVID-19. In TCRdb, the 5' RACE reads were re-called with MiXCR into one record per CDR3 protein. Of over 11,000 distinct CDR3 sequences listed, approximately 19% were seen once; the top ten hold approximately 49%. Sequencing input: PBMCs or a T cell subset sorted from them (not recorded which). The source is an adult woman who had mild COVID-19 (a few samples of this study predate the infection). Cell type and time point are not known. Both conserved end residues are part of each CDR3. The D gene is left open where the match is weak. Clone size is not always given. Where it is, it says once, few, many or a class for expanded clones.

clone size: many
J gene: TRBJ2-7
V gene: TRBV5-6
D gene: .
CDR3 DNA: TGTGCCAGCAGCCTACTCCCCTACGAGCAGTACTTC
CDR3 protein: CASSLLPYEQYF

clone size: many
J gene: TRBJ2-5
V gene: TRBV7-9
D gene: TRBD2
CDR3 DNA: TGTGCCAGCCGTACCCCCTTCACAGCGGGAAAGGAGGAGACCCAGTACTTC
CDR3 protein: CASRTPFTAGKEETQYF

clone size: many
J gene: TRBJ2-7
V gene: TRBV20-1
D gene: .
CDR3 DNA: TGCAGTGCTATGCGGGAATACGCTGCCTACGAGCAGTACTTC
CDR3 protein: CSAMREYAAYEQYF

clone size: many
J gene: TRBJ1-2
V gene: TRBV7-8
D gene: .
CDR3 DNA: TGTGCCAGCAGCCCTGGACAGACATTCTACTATGGCTACACCTTC
CDR3 protein: CASSPGQTFYYGYTF

clone size: .
J gene: TRBJ2-2
V gene: TRBV4-2
D gene: TRBD1
CDR3 DNA: TGTGCCAGCAGCCAAGGACAGGGGGACACCGGGGAGCTGTTTTTT
CDR3 protein: CASSQGQGDTGELFF

clone size: many
J gene: TRBJ1-5
V gene: TRBV10-3
D gene: TRBD1
CDR3 DNA: TGTGCCATCAGTGAGCTCCCAGGGGGCGTGGGCAATCAGCCCCAGCATTTT
CDR3 protein: CAISELPGGVGNQPQHF

clone size: many
J gene: TRBJ2-5
V gene: TRBV7-9
D gene: .
CDR3 DNA: TGTGCCAGCAGCCCGTGGGTCCCCCAAGAGACCCAGTACTTC
CDR3 protein: CASSPWVPQETQYF

clone size: .
J gene: TRBJ1-4
V gene: TRBV7-2
D gene: .
CDR3 DNA: TGTGCCAGCAGCTTAGTCGGGTTACAGAATGAAAAACTGTTTTTT
CDR3 protein: CASSLVGLQNEKLFF

clone size: many
J gene: TRBJ2-7
V gene: TRBV20-1
D gene: TRBD2
CDR3 DNA: TGCAGTGCTAGAGATCAGAGTAGCGGGAGTGTTAGCGAGCAGTACTTC
CDR3 protein: CSARDQSSGSVSEQYF

clone size: many
J gene: TRBJ2-1
V gene: TRBV2
D gene: .
CDR3 DNA: TGTGCCAGCAGTGAAGAAGACTACTACAATGAGCAGTTCTTC
CDR3 protein: CASSEEDYYNEQFF

clone size: many
J gene: TRBJ2-1
V gene: TRBV20-1
D gene: TRBD2
CDR3 DNA: TGCAGTGCTAGGCAGGGACTAGCTACCTACAATGAGCAGTTCTTC
CDR3 protein: CSARQGLATYNEQFF

clone size: many
J gene: TRBJ2-7
V gene: TRBV7-3
D gene: TRBD1
CDR3 DNA: TGTGCCAGCAGCGCGACCCCCGGGACAGGTTTCCTCTCCTACGAGCAGTACTTC
CDR3 protein: CASSATPGTGFLSYEQYF

clone size: once
J gene: TRBJ2-3
V gene: TRBV10-3
D gene: TRBD2
CDR3 DNA: TGTGCCATCACGACTAGCGGGGAGAGCACAGATACGCAGTATTTT
CDR3 protein: CAITTSGESTDTQYF

clone size: many
J gene: TRBJ2-7
V gene: TRBV7-8
D gene: TRBD2
CDR3 DNA: TGTGCCAGCAGCTTAGCGCTAGCGGGCGCCCACGAGCAGTACTTC
CDR3 protein: CASSLALAGAHEQYF

clone size: .
J gene: TRBJ2-7
V gene: TRBV2
D gene: TRBD1
CDR3 DNA: TGTGCCAGCACCGGGGGACAGGGTGTGAGCTACGAGCAGTACTTC
CDR3 protein: CASTGGQGVSYEQYF

clone size: many
J gene: TRBJ2-1
V gene: TRBV29-1
D gene: TRBD1
CDR3 DNA: TGCAGCGTTGAAGTCGTTAACAGGGGGGTTTACAATGAGCAGTTCTTC
CDR3 protein: CSVEVVNRGVYNEQFF

clone size: many
J gene: TRBJ2-7
V gene: TRBV5-5
D gene: .
CDR3 DNA: TGTGCCAGCAGCTTGTGGGACAACTACGAGCAGTACTTC
CDR3 protein: CASSLWDNYEQYF

clone size: many
J gene: TRBJ1-4
V gene: TRBV27
D gene: TRBD1
CDR3 DNA: TGTGCCAGCAGCTATCAGGGGGCGAATGAAAAACTGTTTTTT
CDR3 protein: CASSYQGANEKLFF

clone size: once
J gene: TRBJ2-1
V gene: TRBV7-2
D gene: TRBD1
CDR3 DNA: TGTGCCAGCAGAGCCGGGACAGGGTACCATGAGCAGTTCTTC
CDR3 protein: CASRAGTGYHEQFF

clone size: many
J gene: TRBJ2-4
V gene: TRBV12-3/TRBV12-4
D gene: TRBD2
CDR3 DNA: TGTGCCAGCAGTCGCGAACGGACTAGTATCAAAAACATTCAGTACTTC
CDR3 protein: CASSRERTSIKNIQYF

clone size: .
J gene: TRBJ2-3
V gene: TRBV5-6
D gene: TRBD1
CDR3 DNA: TGTGCCAGCAGCGAAATGACAGGGTATGATACGCAGTATTTT
CDR3 protein: CASSEMTGYDTQYF

clone size: many
J gene: TRBJ1-2
V gene: TRBV6-1
D gene: .
CDR3 DNA: TGTGCCAGCAGTGAGTGGACGTCAGGCTATGGCTACACCTTC
CDR3 protein: CASSEWTSGYGYTF

clone size: medium-sized
J gene: TRBJ2-7
V gene: TRBV7-9
D gene: TRBD1
CDR3 DNA: TGTGCCAGCAGTTCCCACGACAGGGGTGTAGTCTACGAGCAGTACTTC
CDR3 protein: CASSSHDRGVVYEQYF

clone size: .
J gene: TRBJ2-7
V gene: TRBV20-1
D gene: TRBD1
CDR3 DNA: TGCAGTGCTGGGGACAGGGGTAACGAGCAGTACTTC
CDR3 protein: CSAGDRGNEQYF

clone size: many
J gene: TRBJ2-2
V gene: TRBV7-3
D gene: .
CDR3 DNA: TGTGCCAGCAGCTTGGATTTTTTGGGGGAGCTGTTTTTT
CDR3 protein: CASSLDFLGELFF

clone size: .
J gene: TRBJ2-3
V gene: TRBV5-1
D gene: TRBD2
CDR3 DNA: TGCGCCAGCAGCTTGGGACTAGCAACAGATACGCAGTATTTT
CDR3 protein: CASSLGLATDTQYF

clone size: .
J gene: TRBJ2-5
V gene: TRBV27
D gene: .
CDR3 DNA: TGTGCCAGCATGGGGATAGGGACACCCTCGGAGACCCAGTACTTC
CDR3 protein: CASMGIGTPSETQYF

clone size: .
J gene: TRBJ2-3
V gene: TRBV20-1
D gene: TRBD2
CDR3 DNA: TGCAGTGCTAGAAGCGGGACCAGTAGGACAGATACGCAGTATTTT
CDR3 protein: CSARSGTSRTDTQYF

clone size: .
J gene: TRBJ2-1
V gene: TRBV11-3
D gene: TRBD1
CDR3 DNA: TGTGCCAGCAGCTTAGTAATGGGACAGGGACGGAATGAGCAGTTCTTC
CDR3 protein: CASSLVMGQGRNEQFF

clone size: many
J gene: TRBJ1-1
V gene: TRBV11-2
D gene: .
CDR3 DNA: TGTGCCAGCAGCTCCTTCGCGGGGTGGGACACTGAAGCTTTCTTT
CDR3 protein: CASSSFAGWDTEAFF

clone size: many
J gene: TRBJ1-5
V gene: TRBV28
D gene: .
CDR3 DNA: TGTGCCAGCAGTTTTCGGCAGCCCCAGCATTTT
CDR3 protein: CASSFRQPQHF

clone size: many
J gene: TRBJ2-1
V gene: TRBV5-4
D gene: .
CDR3 DNA: TGTGCCAGCAGCTTGGACACGCCCAATGAGCAGTTCTTC
CDR3 protein: CASSLDTPNEQFF

clone size: many
J gene: TRBJ1-5
V gene: TRBV6-1
D gene: TRBD1
CDR3 DNA: TGTGCCAGCAGTGGGGGGACAGGGGGTTATAGCAATCAGCCCCAGCATTTT
CDR3 protein: CASSGGTGGYSNQPQHF

clone size: many
J gene: TRBJ2-1
V gene: TRBV6-4
D gene: TRBD1
CDR3 DNA: TGTGCCAGCAGTTATGGACAGGTTCCCTACCATGAGCAGTTCTTC
CDR3 protein: CASSYGQVPYHEQFF

clone size: many
J gene: TRBJ2-7
V gene: TRBV29-1
D gene: TRBD1
CDR3 DNA: TGCAGCGCCTCCGGGACAGGGCCATACGAGCAGTACTTC
CDR3 protein: CSASGTGPYEQYF

clone size: many
J gene: TRBJ2-7
V gene: TRBV30
D gene: .
CDR3 DNA: TGTGCCTGGATGGGGAGCGGTTCCTCCTACGAGCAGTACTTC
CDR3 protein: CAWMGSGSSYEQYF

clone size: many
J gene: TRBJ2-3
V gene: TRBV20-1
D gene: .
CDR3 DNA: TGCAGTGCCACGGACGCTACCGATACGCAGTATTTT
CDR3 protein: CSATDATDTQYF

clone size: many
J gene: TRBJ2-3
V gene: TRBV7-9
D gene: TRBD2
CDR3 DNA: TGTGCCAGCAGAGCTAGCGGGGAAAGCTTCACAGATACGCAGTATTTT
CDR3 protein: CASRASGESFTDTQYF

clone size: many
J gene: TRBJ1-1
V gene: TRBV3-1
D gene: .
CDR3 DNA: TGTGCCAGCAGCCAAGATAAGACGGCAGGGATGAACACTGAAGCTTTCTTT
CDR3 protein: CASSQDKTAGMNTEAFF

clone size: .
J gene: TRBJ2-1
V gene: TRBV5-1
D gene: .
CDR3 DNA: TGCGCCAGCAGGTCCCGGGGGAGCCTTGGTGAGCAGTTCTTC
CDR3 protein: CASRSRGSLGEQFF

clone size: .
J gene: TRBJ2-7
V gene: TRBV6-1
D gene: .
CDR3 DNA: TGTGCCAGCAGTGAAGAGGGGCCGACCTACGAGCAGTACTTC
CDR3 protein: CASSEEGPTYEQYF

clone size: .
J gene: TRBJ2-1
V gene: TRBV11-3
D gene: TRBD2
CDR3 DNA: TGTGCCAGCAGCTTTTGGCTAGCGGGACCTGGAGATGAGCAGTTCTTC
CDR3 protein: CASSFWLAGPGDEQFF

clone size: many
J gene: TRBJ1-2
V gene: TRBV7-2
D gene: TRBD1
CDR3 DNA: TGTGCCAGCAGCTTGGGACAGGGGTATGGCTACACCTTC
CDR3 protein: CASSLGQGYGYTF

clone size: medium-sized
J gene: TRBJ1-2
V gene: TRBV12-3/TRBV12-4
D gene: .
CDR3 DNA: TGTGCCAGCAGCTCGTCCGGGGGCTATGGCTACACCTTC
CDR3 protein: CASSSSGGYGYTF